Listed here are 18 T cell receptor beta chains from one sample, sequenced in a study of CD8 T cells in Susac syndrome (dated by TCRdb to the late 2010s). The receptor library was made with the immunoSEQ multiplex PCR assay. RNA was extracted using the RNeasy kit, and about 0.5 to 1 microgram was reverse transcribed with random hexamers. Starting from the raw public reads, TCRdb applied fastp trimming at Q25, assembled clones with MiXCR and retained in-frame beta chains. Under each unique CDR3 protein, matching rows form one entry showing the most common genes and DNA. A total of roughly 80,000 distinct CDR3 sequences appear in this sample, around 93% of them only once. The top ten clonotypes cover around 0.57% of the sample. The sequenced sample was CD4+ T cells from PBMCs. These receptors originate from a human donor with Susac syndrome.

The sample holds one count of this clonotype. This chain uses TRBV7-2 with TRBJ1-5; D unresolved. Trimming shortened V by 1 base and J by 7 bases, and 14 bases separated the two germline ends. Germline V gene sequence: CDR1 SGHTA, CDR2 FQGNSA. This CDR3 has 15 amino acids. The CDR3 nucleotides read TGTGCCAGCAGCTTAGGGTCTTTTGGGTCGCAGCCCCAGCATTTT. This translates into CASSLGSFGSQPQHF.

The chain has TRBV20-1 and TRBJ2-7; 11 bases fit TRBD2. V trimming: 8 bases; J trimming: 3 bases; junction bases outside the gene matches: 3. The CDR3 has 12 residues. Looked up from germline, CDR1 is DFQATT and CDR2 is SNEGSKA (reference sequence). The CDR3: CSTGTSGYEQYF. DNA for the CDR3: TGCAGTACCGGGACTAGCGGCTACGAGCAGTACTTC.

The chain uses TRBV3-1 and TRBJ2-7; 7 bases map to TRBD1. The CDR3 has 14 amino acids. Germline lookup yields CDR1 LGHDT and CDR2 YNNKEL (reference sequence). The V segment lost 6 bases and the J segment 2 bases; nucleotides outside the gene matches: 7. CDR3 region: CASSPRDSAYEQYF. CDR3 bases: TGTGCCAGCAGTCCTCGGGACAGTGCCTACGAGCAGTACTTC.

J is TRBJ2-3 and V is TRBV4-2; D possibly corresponds to TRBD2 (7 bases). Trimming stripped 0 bases from V and 2 bases from J, with 9 bases between. Germline lookup yields CDR1 LGHNA and CDR2 YNFKEQ. The CDR3 sequence is 15 residues long. The CDR3: CASSQEAGATDTQYF. Written as DNA, the CDR3 is TGTGCCAGCAGCCAAGAGGCGGGGGCCACAGATACGCAGTATTTT.

The chain joins TRBV20-1 to TRBJ2-3, with 9 bases lining up with TRBD2. With 1 base clipped from V and 6 bases from J, the junction kept 5 bases outside the gene matches. The CDR3 is made up of 14 amino acids. Germline CDR1 is DFQATT and CDR2 is SNEGSKA (reference sequence). CDR3 coding DNA: TGCAGTGCTAGAGTGGCGGGGGGGTTGGATACGCAGTATTTT. It yields the protein CSARVAGGLDTQYF.

The chain employs TRBV20-1 and TRBJ2-3, with D perhaps TRBD2 (6 bases). The CDR3 contains 16 residues. Trimming took off 3 bases at V and 4 bases at J, with 20 bases between the two ends. The germline V gene encodes CDR1 DFQATT and CDR2 SNEGSKA (reference sequence). The CDR3 loop is CSASLPGLPVADTQYF. The CDR3 DNA reads as TGCAGTGCTAGTCTTCCGGGACTCCCGGTGGCAGATACGCAGTATTTT.

The V and J genes are TRBV28 and TRBJ1-5, with D perhaps TRBD1 (5 bases). The ends were cut back, 4 bases at V and 7 bases at J, with 14 bases in the middle. This CDR3 is built from 14 residues. The V gene's germline CDR1 is MDHEN and CDR2 SYDVKM. Here the CDR3 DNA reads TGTGCCAGCAGTTCGGGGACCTTCGGGCAGCCCCAGCATTTT. Translating gives CASSSGTFGQPQHF. The variable domain in full, completed from reference TRBV28 and TRBJ1-5, reads DVKVTQSSRYLVKRTGEKVFLECVQDMDHENMFWYRQDPGLGLRLIYFSYDVKMKEKGDIPEGYSVSREKKERFSLILESASTNQTSMYLCASSSGTFGQPQHFGDGTRLSIL.

This clonotype is a singleton in its sample. In nucleotides, the CDR3 is TGTGCCAGTAGTTCCGGGAGCCAAGAGACCCAGTACTTC. Translating it yields CASSSGSQETQYF. The rearrangement joins TRBV19 to TRBJ2-5, with D perhaps matching TRBD2 (6 bases). The V and J ends lost 5 bases and 1 base respectively, with 8 bases between them. Per germline, CDR1 LNHDA and CDR2 SQIVND (reference sequence). The CDR3 contains 13 residues.

The chain recombines TRBV9 with TRBJ1-2; D uncertain. V was trimmed by 1 base and J by 2 bases, leaving 12 bases between them. CDR1 is SGDLS, CDR2 YYNGEE, per germline. This CDR3 comprises 15 residues. CDR3 nucleotide sequence: TGTGCCAGCAGCGTACCAGGCAGTGCGAACTATGGCTACACCTTC. Translated, it gives CASSVPGSANYGYTF. The whole variable domain, filled in from reference TRBV9 and TRBJ1-2, reads DSGVTQTPKHLITATGQRVTLRCSPRSGDLSVYWYQQSLDQGLQFLIQYYNGEERAKGNILERFSAQQFPDLHSELNLSSLELGDSALYFCASSVPGSANYGYTFGSGTRLTVV.

The chain is built from TRBV19 and TRBJ2-1; D gene uncertain. Germline lookup yields CDR1 LNHDA and CDR2 SQIVND (reference sequence). V dropped 5 bases and J dropped 2 bases, with 4 bases sitting between them. The CDR3 runs to 12 residues. CDR3 region: CASSVPYNEQFF. The CDR3 nucleotides are TGTGCCAGTAGTGTCCCCTACAATGAGCAGTTCTTC.

The chain is built from TRBV3-1 and TRBJ2-1; D not certain. There are 12 residues in the CDR3. V was trimmed by 5 bases and J by 6 bases, leaving 8 bases between them. CDR1 is LGHDT and CDR2 is YNNKEL in the germline V gene (reference sequence). In nucleotides, the CDR3 is TGTGCCAGCAGCTACCGATCCAATGAGCAGTTCTTC. It yields the protein CASSYRSNEQFF.

The rearrangement uses TRBV6-5 and TRBJ2-1; TRBD1 is a possible D gene (5 bases). The CDR3 extends over 14 amino acids. V lost 0 bases and J 12 bases, leaving 15 bases between the germline ends. Germline CDR1 and CDR2: MNHEY and SVGAGI. CDR3 coding DNA: TGTGCCAGCAGTTACTCCCCTACAGGCCAGAGGCAGTTCTTC. Amino acids: CASSYSPTGQRQFF.

V and J are TRBV5-1 and TRBJ1-4; D ambiguous. The CDR3 spans 17 residues. CDR1 is SGHRS and CDR2 is YFSETQ in the germline V gene. Trimming pared 3 bases from V and 0 bases from J, leaving 15 bases between. CDR3 sequence reads: CASSSTLTSATNEKLFF. CDR3 sequence (DNA): TGCGCCAGCAGCTCAACCCTCACTTCGGCAACTAATGAAAAACTGTTTTTT.

The chain uses TRBV5-6 and TRBJ2-5; the D is unclear. Germline CDR1 is SGHDT and CDR2 is YYEEEE. V gave up 0 bases and J gave up 1 base, with 4 bases separating them. This CDR3 comprises 13 residues. CDR3 sequence: CASSLGSQETQYF. The CDR3 DNA reads as TGTGCCAGCAGCTTGGGCAGCCAAGAGACCCAGTACTTC. The whole variable domain, remainder taken from reference TRBV5-6 and TRBJ2-5, is DAGVTQSPTHLIKTRGQQVTLRCSPKSGHDTVSWYQQALGQGPQFIFQYYEEEERQRGNFPDRFSGHQFPNYSSELNVNALLLGDSALYLCASSLGSQETQYFGPGTRLLVL.

The chain is built from TRBV5-6 and TRBJ2-4; D unresolved. Germline-derived CDR1 and CDR2 are SGHDT and YYEEEE. The CDR3 sequence is 16 residues long. The germline V and J ends were trimmed by 6 bases and 0 bases, with 16 bases remaining between them. The CDR3 region is CASNQRTVLAKNIQYF. The CDR3 region has the DNA TGTGCCAGCAACCAACGTACTGTACTAGCCAAAAACATTCAGTACTTC.

The count of this clonotype is one. The gene calls are TRBV6-1 and TRBJ1-6, with 10 nucleotides matching TRBD1. This CDR3 comprises 16 residues. Germline CDR1 and CDR2: MNHNS and SASEGT. V trimming: 6 bases; J trimming: 7 bases; junction bases outside the gene matches: 9. CDR3 loop: CASRGNPGQGNSPLHF. The CDR3 region has the DNA TGTGCCAGCAGGGGCAACCCGGGACAGGGGAATTCACCCCTCCACTTT.

The CDR3 reads CASSLVQGNYGYTF. In DNA form, the CDR3 reads TGTGCCAGCAGTTTAGTGCAGGGGAACTATGGCTACACCTTC. This chain links TRBV27 with TRBJ1-2; maybe TRBD1 (6 bases). There are 14 residues in the CDR3. Germline CDR1 reads MNHEY; CDR2 reads SMNVEV (reference sequence). Between the trimmed V and J ends, which lost 2 bases and 2 bases, there was a span of 9 bases.

The chain carries TRBV9 and TRBJ2-6; D is perhaps TRBD1 (6 bases). The CDR3 length is 14 residues. The V and J ends lost 1 base and 13 bases respectively, with 15 bases between them. From germline, CDR1 is SGDLS and CDR2 YYNGEE. The CDR3 sequence: CASSVSIHRVVLTF. The CDR3 coding sequence is TGTGCCAGCAGCGTATCAATACACAGGGTGGTCCTGACTTTC.